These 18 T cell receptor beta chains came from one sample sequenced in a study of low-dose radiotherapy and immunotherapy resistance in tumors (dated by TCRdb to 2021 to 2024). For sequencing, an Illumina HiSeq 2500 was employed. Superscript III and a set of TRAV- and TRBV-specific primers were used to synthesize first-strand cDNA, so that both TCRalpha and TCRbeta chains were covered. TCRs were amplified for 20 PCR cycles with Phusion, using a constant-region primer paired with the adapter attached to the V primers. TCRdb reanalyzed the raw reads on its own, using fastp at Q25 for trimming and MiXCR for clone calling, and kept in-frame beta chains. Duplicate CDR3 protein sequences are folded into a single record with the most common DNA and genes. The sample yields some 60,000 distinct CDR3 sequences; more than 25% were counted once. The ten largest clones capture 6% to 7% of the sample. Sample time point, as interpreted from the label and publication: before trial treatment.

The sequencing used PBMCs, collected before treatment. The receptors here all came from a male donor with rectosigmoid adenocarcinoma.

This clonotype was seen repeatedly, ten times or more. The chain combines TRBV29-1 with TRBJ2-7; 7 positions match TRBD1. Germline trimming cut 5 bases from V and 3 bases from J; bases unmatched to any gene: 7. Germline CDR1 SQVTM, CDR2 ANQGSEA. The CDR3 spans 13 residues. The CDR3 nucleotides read TGCAGCGTTACCCGGGACAGCGACTACGAGCAGTACTTC. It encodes CSVTRDSDYEQYF.

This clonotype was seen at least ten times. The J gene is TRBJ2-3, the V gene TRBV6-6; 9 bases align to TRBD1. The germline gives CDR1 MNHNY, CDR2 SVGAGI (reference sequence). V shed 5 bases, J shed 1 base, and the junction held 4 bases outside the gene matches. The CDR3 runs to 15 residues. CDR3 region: CASSKQGAGTDTQYF. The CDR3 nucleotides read TGTGCCAGCAGTAAACAGGGGGCAGGCACAGATACGCAGTATTTT.

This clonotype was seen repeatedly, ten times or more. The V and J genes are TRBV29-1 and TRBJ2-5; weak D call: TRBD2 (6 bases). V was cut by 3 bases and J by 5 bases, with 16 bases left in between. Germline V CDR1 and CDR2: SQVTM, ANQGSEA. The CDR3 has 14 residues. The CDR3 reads CSVDKAGSGETQYF. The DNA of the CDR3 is TGCAGCGTTGATAAGGCAGGGAGCGGGGAGACCCAGTACTTC.

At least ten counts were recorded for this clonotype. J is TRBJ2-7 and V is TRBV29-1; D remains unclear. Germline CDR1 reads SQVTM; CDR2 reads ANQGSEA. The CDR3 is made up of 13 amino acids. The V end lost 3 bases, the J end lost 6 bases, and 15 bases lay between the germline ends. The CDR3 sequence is CSVDGREKGEQYF. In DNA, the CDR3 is TGCAGCGTTGATGGCAGAGAGAAGGGCGAGCAGTACTTC.

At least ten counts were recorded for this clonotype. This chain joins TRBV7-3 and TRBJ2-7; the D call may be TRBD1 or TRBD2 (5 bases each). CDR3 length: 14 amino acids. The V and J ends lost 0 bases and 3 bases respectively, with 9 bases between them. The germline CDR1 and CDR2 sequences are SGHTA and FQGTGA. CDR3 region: CASSLTGPGYEQYF. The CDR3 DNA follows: TGTGCCAGCAGCTTAACGGGACCGGGCTACGAGCAGTACTTC.

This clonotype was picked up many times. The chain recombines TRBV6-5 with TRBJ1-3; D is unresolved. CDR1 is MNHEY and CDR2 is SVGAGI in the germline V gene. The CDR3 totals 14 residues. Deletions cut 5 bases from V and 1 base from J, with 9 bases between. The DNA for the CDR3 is TGTGCCAGCAGTCCCGTTGGATCTGGAAACACCATATATTTT. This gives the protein CASSPVGSGNTIYF.

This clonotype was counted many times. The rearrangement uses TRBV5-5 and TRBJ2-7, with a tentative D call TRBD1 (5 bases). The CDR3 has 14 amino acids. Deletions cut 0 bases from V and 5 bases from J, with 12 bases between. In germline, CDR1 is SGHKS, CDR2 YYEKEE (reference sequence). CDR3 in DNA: TGTGCCAGCAGCTTGGGGGCAGGGTGGAACGAGCAGTACTTC. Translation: CASSLGAGWNEQYF.

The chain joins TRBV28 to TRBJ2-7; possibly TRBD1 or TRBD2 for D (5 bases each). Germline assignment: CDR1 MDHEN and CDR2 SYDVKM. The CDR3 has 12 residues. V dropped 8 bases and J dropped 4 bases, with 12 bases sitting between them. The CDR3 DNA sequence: TGTGCCAGCGGAAGCGAGGGGTACGAGCAGTACTTC. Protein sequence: CASGSEGYEQYF.

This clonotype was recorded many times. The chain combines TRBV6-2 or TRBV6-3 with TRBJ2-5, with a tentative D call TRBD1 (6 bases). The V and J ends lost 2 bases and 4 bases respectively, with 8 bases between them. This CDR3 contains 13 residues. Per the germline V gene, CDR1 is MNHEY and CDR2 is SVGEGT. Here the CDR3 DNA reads TGTGCCAGCAGTTACCAGGGGCCAGAGACCCAGTACTTC. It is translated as CASSYQGPETQYF.

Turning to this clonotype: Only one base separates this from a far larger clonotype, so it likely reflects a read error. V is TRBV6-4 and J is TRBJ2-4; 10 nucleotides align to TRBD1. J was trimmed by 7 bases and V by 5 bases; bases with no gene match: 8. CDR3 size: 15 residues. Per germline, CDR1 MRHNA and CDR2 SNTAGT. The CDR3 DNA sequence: TGTGCCAGCAGTAAGACCGGGACAGGGGCCAACATTCAGTACTTC. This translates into CASSKTGTGANIQYF.

The CDR3 region is CASSSGGGTTRGYTF. DNA of the CDR3: TGTGCCAGTAGTTCCGGAGGGGGCACGACGAGGGGCTACACCTTC. The rearrangement links TRBV19 to TRBJ1-2, with 7 bases aligning to TRBD1. V shed 5 bases, J shed 8 bases, and the junction held 14 bases outside the gene matches. CDR1 and CDR2 from the germline V gene are LNHDA and SQIVND (reference sequence). This CDR3 is 15 amino acids long.

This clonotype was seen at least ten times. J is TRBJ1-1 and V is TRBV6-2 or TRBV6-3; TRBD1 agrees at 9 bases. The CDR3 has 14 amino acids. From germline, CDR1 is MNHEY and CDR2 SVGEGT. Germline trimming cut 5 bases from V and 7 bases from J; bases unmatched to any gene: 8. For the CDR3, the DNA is TGTGCCAGCAGTCTTTCGGGACAGGGTGGTGAAGCTTTCTTT. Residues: CASSLSGQGGEAFF.

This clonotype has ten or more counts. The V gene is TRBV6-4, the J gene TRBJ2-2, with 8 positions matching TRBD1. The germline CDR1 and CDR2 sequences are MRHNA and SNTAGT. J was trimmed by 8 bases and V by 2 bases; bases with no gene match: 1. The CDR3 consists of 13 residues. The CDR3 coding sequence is TGTGCCAGCAGTGACCGGGACAGGGGGGAGCTGTTTTTT. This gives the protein CASSDRDRGELFF.

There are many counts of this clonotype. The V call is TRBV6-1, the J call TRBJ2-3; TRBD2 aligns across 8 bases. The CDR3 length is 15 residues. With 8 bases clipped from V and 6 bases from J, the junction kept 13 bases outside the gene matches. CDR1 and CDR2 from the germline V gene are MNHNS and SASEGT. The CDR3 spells CASAPGAGGRDTQYF. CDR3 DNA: TGTGCCAGCGCCCCGGGGGCGGGAGGCCGCGATACGCAGTATTTT.

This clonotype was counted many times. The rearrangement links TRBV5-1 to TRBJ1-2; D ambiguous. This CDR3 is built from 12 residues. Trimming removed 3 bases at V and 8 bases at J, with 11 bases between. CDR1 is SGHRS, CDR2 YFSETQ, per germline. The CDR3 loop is CASSSWTGGYTF. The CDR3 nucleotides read TGCGCCAGCAGCTCTTGGACGGGCGGCTACACCTTC.

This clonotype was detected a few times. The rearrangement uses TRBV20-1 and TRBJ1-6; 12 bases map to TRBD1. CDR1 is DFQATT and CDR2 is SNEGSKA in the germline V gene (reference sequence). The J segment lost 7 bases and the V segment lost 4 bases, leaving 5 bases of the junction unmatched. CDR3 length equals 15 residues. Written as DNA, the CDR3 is TGCAGTGCTAAACCGGGACAGGGGGCAAATTCACCCCTCCACTTT. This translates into CSAKPGQGANSPLHF.

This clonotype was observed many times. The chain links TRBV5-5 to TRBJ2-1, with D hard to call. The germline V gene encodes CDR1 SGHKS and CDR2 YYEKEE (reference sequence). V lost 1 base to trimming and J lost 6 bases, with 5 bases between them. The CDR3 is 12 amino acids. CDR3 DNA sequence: TGTGCCAGCAGCTTGTTACTCAATGAGCAGTTCTTC. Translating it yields CASSLLLNEQFF.

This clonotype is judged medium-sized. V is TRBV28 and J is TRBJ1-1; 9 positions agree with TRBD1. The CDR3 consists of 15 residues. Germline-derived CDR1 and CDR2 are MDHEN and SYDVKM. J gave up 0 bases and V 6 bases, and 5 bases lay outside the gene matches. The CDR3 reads CASSLGQGLNTEAFF. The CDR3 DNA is TGTGCCAGCAGCCTCGGACAGGGGCTGAACACTGAAGCTTTCTTT.